The source of this T cell receptor (beta chain) is a study of cytomegalovirus exposure and HLA in healthy donors. Across the whole study: As an earlier analysis found, roughly 170 million T cells yielded around 110 million unique TCR beta sequences. Study-level results: The study recorded about 160 TCR beta chains that were cytomegalovirus-associated. When a later analysis was performed, an Asian-associated ancestry cluster reportedly had fewer N-insertions than the roughly 630-donor mean. Earlier analysis found most TCR beta V segments productive about 90% or about 30% of the time.

Germline V gives CDR1 MNHEY, CDR2 SMNVEV (reference sequence). CDR3 size: 17 residues. The V segment lost 5 bases and the J segment 3 bases; nucleotides outside the gene matches: 9. On this clone itself: Its cognate antigen is unknown.

Primers for the PCR totalled 60 Vbeta and 13 Jbeta. Assay used: immunoSEQ multiplex PCR; TCRdb lists only in-frame clones, some missing. The sample consists of 95,000 to 120,000 clones, 70% to 85% of them appearing once. Sequencing was carried out using PBMCs. The receptor comes from a woman aged 18-29 years in good health and CMV-seronegative. The V and J genes are TRBV27 and TRBJ2-3; TRBD1 matches 12 bases. CDR3 DNA: TGTGCCAGCAGTCCGCTTCCGGGACAGGGGGCTACAGATACGCAGTATTTT. Its translation is CASSPLPGQGATDTQYF.